This entry describes one T cell receptor (beta chain). Its antigen specificity is not known. It has no much larger one-base neighbor in the sample; base qualities were not kept. Library preparation employed the immunoSEQ multiplex PCR assay. For the multiplex PCR, a mixture combining 60 forward primers for TCR Vbeta segments and 13 reverse primers for TCR Jbeta segments was used. A multiplex PCR assay on genomic DNA amplified the CDR3 region of rearranged TCR beta genes. The Illumina HiSeq System was used to sequence the amplified TCR beta libraries as 87-base-pair reads. Per the source publication's procedure: Across the roughly 640 repertoires, a later analysis counted tens of millions of unique TCR beta chains, around 10 million of which were shared by at least two donors. Raw reads were error-corrected and collapsed into unique sequences by a nearest-neighbor algorithm in which closely related sequences were merged to remove PCR and sequencing errors. To assign V, D and J gene segments, CDR3 sequences were aligned to IMGT reference sequences. For a sequence to be retained, a match of at least six nucleotides to both a V gene segment and a J gene segment was required. A rearrangement counted as productive if the CDR3 had no stop codons and remained in frame with V and J, and every other rearrangement counted as non-productive. Following IMGT convention, CDR3 was defined as the stretch from the second conserved V-encoded cysteine up to the conserved J-encoded phenylalanine. Sequences without an unambiguous match to a single V gene segment were excluded from the earlier analysis of almost 600 of the donors. In an earlier analysis of almost 600 of the donors, a V segment was called functional when productive rearrangements were above 56.7%, and segregating when the standard deviation between donors exceeded 5%. To diagnose cytomegalovirus status from the catalog of TCR beta chain sequences, a statistical classification framework was built. In a later analysis, V and J genes were assigned by comparing TCR nucleotide sequences against IMGT/GENE-DB human TR gene sequences. Using the TCRdist pipeline, a later analysis assigned CDR3 sequences along with most-parsimonious VDJ recombination scenarios. In a later analysis, each TCR beta chain was defined by its CDR3 amino acid sequence together with its V-gene family, and reads lacking a unique V-gene family were excluded. As a way to deal with suspected cross-contamination and a sequencing artifact, a later analysis dropped 450 to 600 nucleotide sequences that were highly shared and had low generation probability. In a later analysis, a clonal expansion index was calculated for each public chain from normalized within-repertoire ranks of inferred template counts. A later analysis computed generation probabilities with a VDJ recombination model fitted to out-of-frame rearrangements, and checked the results against IGoR. In a later analysis, hypergeometric tests were used to score TCR-TCR, TCR-HLA and TCR-CMV co-occurrence, with a repertoire-size bias correction applied to TCR pairs. A later analysis estimated false discovery rates by permuting HLA or CMV assignments 20 times. In a later analysis, co-occurring TCRs were grouped using DBSCAN, and TCRdist sequence similarity was added for clustering within HLA-allele-positive subsets. Repertoires with fewer than 30,000 or more than 120,000 public chains were left out of co-occurrence clustering, as were a handful of repertoires with anomalous nucleotide sharing. TCRdb re-hosts the immuneACCESS table, in-frame sequences only. Its copies lack some clones; in the studies checked, an unresolved V gene accounts for under half of them, and the cause for the rest is not known. V and J calls and clone size are copied from that table; D and trimming were computed from the DNA. A total of 110,000 to 150,000 clones appear in this sample, around 83% of them only once. The ten largest clones represent around 1.2% of the sample.

These data come from a study of cytomegalovirus exposure and HLA in healthy donors (TCRdb year 2017). Concerning the study at large: According to an earlier analysis of a few hundred of the donors, roughly 180 million T cells yielded 90 million to 130 million unique TCR beta sequences and 250 to 350 Gb of sequence data. Approximately 310 gigabases of sequencing data and 80 million or so unique TCR sequences were included in an early release covering 550 to 800 HLA-typed donors. The genetic ancestry cluster associated with self-reported Caucasian donors included about 84% of the approximately 430 genotyped donors. The study was designed to test whether signatures of past pathogen exposure could be identified by cataloging public T cell receptors. The study used immunosequencing to profile the T cell repertoires of several hundred subjects and linked those repertoires to cytomegalovirus serostatus. Besides the first cohort of roughly 660 subjects, a separate validation cohort made up of over 100 different subjects was used. High-throughput TCR immunosequencing, statistical association of individual TCRs with disease status, and machine learning were combined to predict cytomegalovirus infection status. A later analysis re-examined previously published TCR beta repertoires from several hundred donors and added high-resolution HLA genotyping to investigate patterns of TCR occurrence. Rather than using new phenotypic data, the later analysis identified candidate immune exposures from TCR beta sequences and from how often those sequences occurred across donors. An earlier analysis of fewer than 700 of the donors applied high-throughput TCR beta sequencing to assess whether each TCR beta V gene segment acted as functional or pseudogenic. Alongside the repertoire data, information on donor age, sex, ethnicity and CMV serostatus was compiled. A later genetic analysis took genome-wide SNP genotypes for about three fifths of the 666 donors and used that subset as a discovery cohort. All discovery cohort repertoires had been generated on a single sequencing platform. HLA typing covered class I and class II loci at four-digit resolution. The number of typed donors differed by locus: about 620-640 for A, B, C, DRB1 and DQB1; 522 for DQA1; 606 for DPA1; and about 450 for DPB1. About five DR-DQ haplotypes were handled as single units for association and clustering, since linkage in the cohort was strong. Among some 400 genotyped donors of the cohort, an average of approximately 240,000 unique TCR beta nucleotide sequences were sequenced per donor, 15% to 20% of them non-productive. What the authors observed across the whole study: A further reported finding was that TCR beta sequences accurately predicted the HLA-A and HLA-B alleles for most subjects in the first cohort. Because HLA typing was unavailable for some donors at each locus, only the typed subset was used in association tests. Because counts were too low, seventeen rarely observed V segments, including chromosome 9 orphons, were excluded from the earlier analysis of some 540 of the donors. The cohort was sequenced for TCR beta chains only, and without alpha or paired-chain data the features that could be detected were limited. A later analysis found that most CMV-associated TCR beta chains appeared HLA-restricted, with HLA associations seemingly driven largely by CMV exposure. When HLA alleles, especially DR and DQ, strongly co-occurred, TCR associations were difficult to assign to individual alleles. Correlated functional status among segregating V segments might reflect linkage disequilibrium, but an unknown experimental factor could not be ruled out. In vitro tests confirmed that three of the cytomegalovirus-associated TCR beta chains recognize cytomegalovirus antigens. In an earlier analysis of more than 500 of the donors, most TCR beta V segments appeared in productive rearrangements about 90% or about 30% of the time, broadly matching IMGT annotations. The authors suggested that the approach could potentially be extended to other disease states and immunological phenotypes. Cytomegalovirus status was reported to be diagnosed by the classifier with high specificity and sensitivity in both the original and validation cohorts. A later genetic analysis reported fewer N-insertions in productive TCRs among donors in an Asian-associated ancestry cluster than the approximately 700-donor mean. In a later analysis, HLA-associated TCR beta chains were found to be more clonally expanded and to have lower generation probabilities than equally common non-associated chains. Most TCR sequences were observed very rarely across donors, whereas some public TCRs were present in many individuals. In a later analysis, the rate of TCR association differed among HLA loci, with DRB1 alleles having the most associated TCRs and HLA-C alleles having the fewest. According to a later analysis, parvovirus B19, influenza, CMV and Epstein-Barr virus appeared linked to several top co-occurrence clusters. For the cohort, immune exposure information was limited to CMV serostatus. A group of highly shared sequence variants was considered likely to be a technical artifact of the sequencing pipeline. V-gene and J-gene trimming of TCR beta chains was associated with a missense DCLRE1C variant in a later genetic analysis, and the association was replicated in an independent cohort. Sequencing depth was assumed to be roughly uniform across donors in the presence/absence analyses, though that assumption may not hold. A later analysis associated 15,000 to 20,000 TCR beta sequences with specific HLA alleles at a false discovery rate of 0.05. The study listed 164 TCR beta chains as associated with cytomegalovirus.

The cohort was made up of roughly 670 healthy bone marrow donors. At the time of sampling, all cohort members were nominally healthy, though unrecorded immune exposures were likely present. The donor tested CMV seropositive, placing the donor among the approximately 290 seropositive members of the cohort. Each donor provided a peripheral blood sample, and peripheral blood mononuclear cells were used for TCR beta sequencing. Genomic DNA extraction from the blood cell samples was performed with the Qiagen DNeasy Blood Extraction Kit. This sequence originates from a male donor in good health and CMV-seropositive. Sequenced: PBMCs.

The sequenced DNA: TGCGCCAGCAGCTTGGCTACTAGCGGAGCCTACGAGCAGTACTTC. It translates as CASSLATSGAYEQYF. This chain is built from TRBV5-1 and TRBJ2-5; TRBD2 lines up with 8 middle nucleotides. The J call may be faulty, since TRBJ2-7 better matches the DNA end. According to the germline V gene, CDR1 reads SGHRS and CDR2 reads YFSETQ. From its cysteine to its phenylalanine, the CDR3 spans 15 amino acids. Just the 45-base CDR3 DNA is kept, in frame starting at base 1.